A single sample gave rise to the 25 T cell receptor beta chains below, sequenced in a study of blood T cell repertoires in COVID-19. Sequencing used immunoSEQ multiplex PCR; TCRdb keeps in-frame clones, though not all of them. Of approximately 330,000 clones detected, approximately 90% appear once; the ten largest clones hold around 9.9%. The sequencing input was peripheral blood. Receptors were obtained from a man aged 30 to 45 with COVID-19, enrolled during active disease.

The chain's CDR3 is CASSKAGYQSGPGQTNTGELFF. CDR3 in DNA: TGTGCCAGCAGCAAGGCGGGCTACCAAAGCGGTCCGGGACAGACGAACACCGGGGAGCTGTTTTTT. This rearrangement joins TRBV21-1 to TRBJ2-2; the listed D gene, TRBD1, was not tested against the DNA. TRBV21-1 is reported as a pseudogene. This CDR3 spans 22 amino acids.

V is TRBV5-1 and J is TRBJ2-5; D perhaps matches TRBD2 (6 bases). The CDR3 has 15 residues. Deletions cut 4 bases from V and 5 bases from J, with 18 bases between. Germline lookup yields CDR1 SGHRS and CDR2 YFSETQ. CDR3 loop: CASSQLGGVLETQYF. DNA of the CDR3: TGCGCCAGCAGCCAGTTGGGGGGAGTTCTCGAGACCCAGTACTTC.

V usage is TRBV18 and J usage is TRBJ1-3; D is undetermined. Trimming shortened V by 2 bases and J by 0 bases, and 11 bases separated the two germline ends. Germline V lookup: CDR1 KGHSH, CDR2 LQKENI. The length of the CDR3 is 16 residues. The CDR3 sequence is CASSPGLGNSGNTIYF. DNA for the CDR3: TGTGCCAGCTCACCAGGGCTGGGTAACTCTGGAAACACCATATATTTT.

The chain uses TRBV30 and TRBJ2-7; 9 nucleotides match TRBD1. V was pared by 1 base and J by 3 bases, with 10 bases of the junction left unmatched. From germline, CDR1 is GTSNPN and CDR2 SVGIG (reference sequence). The CDR3 totals 16 residues. The CDR3 protein is CAWSGAPPGQGYEQYF. The CDR3 bases are TGTGCCTGGAGTGGTGCTCCTCCGGGACAGGGCTACGAGCAGTACTTC.

The rearrangement uses TRBV28 and TRBJ1-2, with D possibly TRBD1 on 5 matching bases. Trimming left V 3 bases short and J 6 bases short, with 8 bases between. The length of the CDR3 is 12 residues. In germline, CDR1 is MDHEN, CDR2 SYDVKM. CDR3 DNA sequence: TGTGCCAGCAGTTTTGGGGGGGATGGCTACACCTTC. It is translated as CASSFGGDGYTF.

The table lists this clone with a count of one. This chain links TRBV5-6 with TRBJ2-3; perhaps TRBD1 as D (5 bases). The CDR3 has 14 residues. Germline V CDR1 and CDR2: SGHDT, YYEEEE. V was shortened by 1 base and J by 5 bases, with 11 bases between the two germline ends. The CDR3 protein is CASSLLSGRDTQYF. CDR3 nucleotide sequence: TGTGCCAGCAGCTTGTTGTCAGGGCGAGATACGCAGTATTTT.

The chain is built from TRBV27 and TRBJ2-3, with 13 bases fitting TRBD2. Germline V lookup: CDR1 MNHEY, CDR2 SMNVEV (reference sequence). Unmatched junction bases numbered 3, after V lost 3 bases and J lost 3 bases. The CDR3 extends over 16 amino acids. CDR3 sequence (DNA): TGTGCCAGCAGTTTTCGGACTAGCGGGAGAACAGATACGCAGTATTTT. Amino acids: CASSFRTSGRTDTQYF.

This chain joins TRBV4-1 and TRBJ1-6; TRBD1 matches 7 bases. Losses at the gene ends were 2 bases for V and 10 bases for J; bases not matched to a gene: 8. The CDR3 contains 15 residues. Germline V lookup: CDR1 MGHRA, CDR2 YSYEKL. The CDR3 here is CASSQRGQGGSPLHF. The CDR3 DNA follows: TGCGCCAGCAGCCAAAGGGGGCAGGGTGGGTCACCCCTCCACTTT.

The chain is built from TRBV5-5 and TRBJ2-3, with 7 bases fitting TRBD2. CDR1 SGHKS and CDR2 YYEKEE come from the germline V gene (reference sequence). Trimming took 3 bases from V and 5 from J; bases not matched to a gene: 9. This CDR3 contains 15 residues. CDR3 bases: TGTGCCAGCAGCTATATATGGGGGGGAGTAGATACGCAGTATTTT. Its translation is CASSYIWGGVDTQYF.

The chain combines TRBV28 with TRBJ1-5, with D possibly matching TRBD1 (5 bases). Trimming removed 5 bases at V and 3 bases at J, with 11 bases between. Germline CDR1 MDHEN, CDR2 SYDVKM. The CDR3 runs to 14 residues. This CDR3 reads CASSRTGYNQPQHF. The CDR3 DNA reads as TGTGCCAGCAGTCGAACAGGATACAATCAGCCCCAGCATTTT.

This chain uses TRBV5-1 with TRBJ2-7; TRBD1 agrees at 7 bases. CDR3 length: 15 residues. The germline gives CDR1 SGHRS, CDR2 YFSETQ. V was clipped by 4 bases and J by 2 bases; unmatched bases: 9. CDR3 amino acids: CASSPGKGAPYEQYF. The CDR3 DNA reads as TGCGCCAGCAGCCCGGGGAAGGGGGCCCCCTACGAGCAGTACTTC.

This clone was seen a single time. As DNA, the CDR3 is TGTGCCACCAGTGATTTTGGGACATATCAAGAGACCCAGTACTTC. Translating gives CATSDFGTYQETQYF. V usage is TRBV24-1 and J usage is TRBJ2-5; TRBD1 might be the D (6 bases). Trimming took 1 base from V and 2 from J, leaving 10 bases between them. The CDR3 is 15 residues long. Germline values: CDR1 KGHDR, CDR2 SFDVKD.

V usage is TRBV5-6 and J usage is TRBJ1-4, with a possible D match to TRBD1 (6 bases). CDR3 size: 14 residues. Germline V lookup: CDR1 SGHDT, CDR2 YYEEEE. The V end was cut by 1 base, the J end by 4 bases, with 8 bases between. DNA of the CDR3: TGTGCCAGCAGCTTGCAGGGGATTAATGAAAAACTGTTTTTT. Encoded protein: CASSLQGINEKLFF.

This chain links TRBV7-9 with TRBJ2-3; 10 nucleotides match TRBD2. CDR3 length equals 16 residues. V trimming: 7 bases; J trimming: 2 bases; junction bases outside the gene matches: 9. Germline V gene sequence: CDR1 SEHNR, CDR2 FQNEAQ (reference sequence). The DNA for the CDR3 is TGTGCCAGCACATCCAGGACTAGCGGAAACACAGATACGCAGTATTTT. Protein: CASTSRTSGNTDTQYF.

The rearrangement uses TRBV6-5 and TRBJ2-3, with 7 bases lining up with TRBD1. Germline CDR1 and CDR2: MNHEY and SVGAGI. The CDR3 runs 15 residues. J lost 6 bases, V lost 4 bases, and 10 bases had no gene match. CDR3 residues: CASSSGQTVGDTQYF. CDR3 bases: TGTGCCAGCAGTTCGGGACAGACTGTTGGGGATACGCAGTATTTT.

The chain employs TRBV7-2 and TRBJ1-1; tentatively, D is TRBD1 (6 bases). Trimming removed 3 bases at V and 3 bases at J, with 8 bases between. This CDR3 region has 13 residues. Germline-derived CDR1 and CDR2 are SGHTA and FQGNSA. The CDR3 region has the DNA TGTGCCAGCAGCTTTCAGGGGCACACTGAAGCTTTCTTT. Its translation: CASSFQGHTEAFF.

The chain joins TRBV3-1 (or the pseudogene TRBV3-2) to TRBJ2-7; a possible D gene is TRBD1 (6 bases). CDR1 and CDR2 (germline): LGHDT, YNNKEL (reference sequence). CDR3 length: 17 residues. V dropped 1 base and J dropped 2 bases, with 18 bases sitting between them. CDR3 nucleotides: TGTGCCAGCAGCCAAGTGAGGGGACAAATTAGCACCTACGAGCAGTACTTC. It yields the protein CASSQVRGQISTYEQYF.

The chain uses TRBV11-3 and TRBJ2-3, with 7 bases lining up with TRBD1. J lost 3 bases, V lost 3 bases, and 9 bases had no gene match. The length of the CDR3 is 16 residues. CDR1 is SGHNT, CDR2 YENEEA, per germline. The CDR3 region has the DNA TGTGCCAGCAGCTTTGGACAGGCCGGGTTGACAGATACGCAGTATTTT. Translation: CASSFGQAGLTDTQYF.

V usage is TRBV6-5 and J usage is TRBJ2-2, with D perhaps TRBD1 (6 bases). Trimming shortened V by 7 bases and J by 1 base, and 13 bases separated the two germline ends. The CDR3 length is 15 residues. CDR1 is MNHEY, CDR2 SVGAGI, per germline. CDR3 nucleotide sequence: TGTGCCAGCACCCGCGGACAGATGAACACCGGGGAGCTGTTTTTT. Protein: CASTRGQMNTGELFF.

The V call is TRBV7-2, the J call TRBJ1-2, with 8 bases matching TRBD1. In germline, CDR1 is SGHTA, CDR2 FQGNSA. There are 16 residues in the CDR3. With 7 bases clipped from V and 8 bases from J, the junction kept 18 bases outside the gene matches. CDR3 sequence reads: CASTPGMGRGQLGYTF. As DNA, the CDR3 is TGTGCCAGCACCCCAGGGATGGGCAGGGGGCAACTAGGCTACACCTTC. Drawing the rest from reference TRBV7-2 and TRBJ1-2, the complete variable domain is GAGVSQSPSNKVTEKGKDVELRCDPISGHTALYWYRQSLGQGLEFLIYFQGNSAPDKSGLPSDRFSAERTGGSVSTLTIQRTQQEDSAVYLCASTPGMGRGQLGYTFGSGTRLTVV.

The chain links TRBV18 to TRBJ1-1, with D uncertain. The CDR3 spans 13 residues. V was trimmed by 0 bases and J by 5 bases, leaving 7 bases between them. Germline loops: CDR1 KGHSH, CDR2 LQKENI. The CDR3 DNA follows: TGTGCCAGCTCACCACCTTGGAGGACTGAAGCTTTCTTT. Protein sequence: CASSPPWRTEAFF. Full variable domain (missing parts from reference TRBV18 and TRBJ1-1): NAGVMQNPRHLVRRRGQEARLRCSPMKGHSHVYWYRQLPEEGLKFMVYLQKENIIDESGMPKERFSAEFPKEGPSILRIQQVVRGDSAAYFCASSPPWRTEAFFGQGTRLTVV.

The V call is TRBV3-1 (or the pseudogene TRBV3-2), the J call TRBJ2-7; weak D call: TRBD2 (6 bases). Germline values: CDR1 LGHDT, CDR2 YNNKEL (reference sequence). V was cut by 4 bases and J by 0 bases, with 10 bases left in between. This CDR3 has 14 amino acids. CDR3 amino acids: CASSRGDSSYEQYF. The CDR3 DNA reads as TGTGCCAGCAGCCGGGGGGATAGCTCCTACGAGCAGTACTTC.

In this sample, this clone turned up many times. Written as DNA, the CDR3 is TGTGCCAGCAGCTTAGAGGACAGGACCACCTACGAGCAGTACTTC. It encodes CASSLEDRTTYEQYF. The chain employs TRBV7-6 and TRBJ2-7, with 7 bases lining up with TRBD1. There are 15 residues in the CDR3. With 1 base clipped from V and 2 bases from J, the junction kept 5 bases outside the gene matches. Germline CDR1 reads SGHVS; CDR2 reads FNYEAQ.

The rearrangement uses TRBV29-1 and TRBJ2-3, with TRBD2 matching over 7 bases. V lost 4 bases to trimming and J lost 6 bases; unmatched junction nucleotides: 4. Germline lookup yields CDR1 SQVTM and CDR2 ANQGSEA. The CDR3 consists of 12 residues. The CDR3 DNA sequence: TGCAGCGTTGCGGGGGGAGGTGATACGCAGTATTTT. Protein sequence: CSVAGGGDTQYF.

J is TRBJ2-7 and V is TRBV28; the match to TRBD1 covers 7 bases. This CDR3 has 13 amino acids. Germline V lookup: CDR1 MDHEN, CDR2 SYDVKM. The junction had 4 bases not matched to a gene; V was cut back by 6 bases and J by 2 bases. The CDR3 reads CASRSGTAYEQYF. Written as DNA, the CDR3 is TGTGCCAGCAGGTCCGGGACAGCCTACGAGCAGTACTTC. Using reference TRBV28 and TRBJ2-7 for the parts outside the CDR3, the full variable domain is DVKVTQSSRYLVKRTGEKVFLECVQDMDHENMFWYRQDPGLGLRLIYFSYDVKMKEKGDIPEGYSVSREKKERFSLILESASTNQTSMYLCASRSGTAYEQYFGPGTRLTVT.